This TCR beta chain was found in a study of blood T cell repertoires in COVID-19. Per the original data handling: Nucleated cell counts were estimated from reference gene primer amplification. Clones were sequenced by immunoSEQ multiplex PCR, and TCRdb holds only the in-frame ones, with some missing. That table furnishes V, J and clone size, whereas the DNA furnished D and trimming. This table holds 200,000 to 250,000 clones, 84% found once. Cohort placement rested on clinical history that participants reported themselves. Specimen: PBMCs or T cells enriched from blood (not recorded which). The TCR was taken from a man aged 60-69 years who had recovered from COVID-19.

The CDR3 reads CASFRGQGADTQYF. The CDR3 DNA reads TGCGCCAGCTTCAGGGGACAAGGGGCAGATACGCAGTATTTT. The V and J genes are TRBV5-1 and TRBJ2-3; D perhaps matches TRBD1 (6 bases). CDR1 is SGHRS and CDR2 is YFSETQ in the germline V gene. Between the trimmed V and J ends, which lost 7 bases and 4 bases, there was a span of 16 bases. The CDR3 contains 14 residues.